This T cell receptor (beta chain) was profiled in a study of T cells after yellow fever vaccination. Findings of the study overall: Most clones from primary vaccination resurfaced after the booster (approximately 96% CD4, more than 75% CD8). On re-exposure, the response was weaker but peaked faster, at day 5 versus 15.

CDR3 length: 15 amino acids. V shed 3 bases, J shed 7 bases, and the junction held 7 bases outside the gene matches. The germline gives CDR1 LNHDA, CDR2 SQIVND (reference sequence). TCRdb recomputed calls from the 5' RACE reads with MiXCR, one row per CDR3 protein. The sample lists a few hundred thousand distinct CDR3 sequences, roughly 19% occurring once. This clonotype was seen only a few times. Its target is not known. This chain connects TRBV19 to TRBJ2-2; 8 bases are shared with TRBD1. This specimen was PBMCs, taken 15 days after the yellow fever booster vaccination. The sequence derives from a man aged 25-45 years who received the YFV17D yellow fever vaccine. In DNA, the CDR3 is TGTGCCAGTAGTATCAGGGGGCGCGAAATCGGGGAGCTGTTTTTT. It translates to CASSIRGREIGELFF.